This entry lists 30 T cell receptor beta chains sequenced from one sample in a study of glioma-infiltrating T cells after dendritic cell vaccination. Clones were read by immunoSEQ multiplex PCR, and TCRdb kept only the in-frame ones, dropping some. The table shows approximately 62,000 clones, with about 89% occurring only once. Time point described: after dendritic cell vaccination, including at tumor progression/relapse. The sample consisted of blood, taken after dendritic cell vaccination. The receptors shown here come from a human donor with glioblastoma.

This chain uses TRBV9 with TRBJ2-2; 7 bases line up with TRBD2. V lost 6 bases and J lost 3; bases outside the gene matches: 2. The germline V gene encodes CDR1 SGDLS and CDR2 YYNGEE. The CDR3 covers 13 residues. CDR3: CASNGLDTGELFF. In DNA form, the CDR3 reads TGTGCCAGCAACGGACTAGACACCGGGGAGCTGTTTTTT.

The chain combines TRBV19 with TRBJ2-6; TRBD1 matches at 10 bases. J gave up 2 bases and V 3 bases, and 7 bases lay outside the gene matches. Germline lookup yields CDR1 LNHDA and CDR2 SQIVND (reference sequence). The length of the CDR3 is 18 residues. CDR3 coding DNA: TGTGCCAGTAGTATTTCGGGGACAGGGGTAACTGGGGCCAACGTCCTGACTTTC. Residues: CASSISGTGVTGANVLTF.

The chain employs TRBV7-2 and TRBJ2-1, with a tentative D call TRBD1 (5 bases). Germline V gene lookup returns CDR1 SGHTA and CDR2 FQGNSA. The CDR3 is made up of 14 amino acids. Trimming took off 8 bases at V and 5 bases at J, with 16 bases between the two ends. CDR3 sequence: CASRRVAYNNEQFF. Written as DNA, the CDR3 is TGTGCCAGCCGCAGGGTAGCCTACAACAATGAGCAGTTCTTC. Filled out from reference TRBV7-2 and TRBJ2-1, the complete variable domain reads GAGVSQSPSNKVTEKGKDVELRCDPISGHTALYWYRQSLGQGLEFLIYFQGNSAPDKSGLPSDRFSAERTGGSVSTLTIQRTQQEDSAVYLCASRRVAYNNEQFFGPGTRLTVL.

This clone was observed a single time. The chain is built from TRBV19 and TRBJ1-1, with unresolved D. Germline CDR1 reads LNHDA; CDR2 reads SQIVND (reference sequence). The V and J ends lost 0 bases and 5 bases respectively, with 7 bases between them. The CDR3 has 13 residues. The CDR3 DNA is TGTGCCAGTAGTATAGACCGGGTAACTGAAGCTTTCTTT. It codes for CASSIDRVTEAFF.

V and J are TRBV30 and TRBJ2-3, with D possibly being TRBD2 (5 bases). With 3 bases removed from V and 4 bases from J, the gap between germline ends came to 14 bases. The CDR3 runs 14 residues. Germline lookup yields CDR1 GTSNPN and CDR2 SVGIG (reference sequence). The CDR3 protein is CAWRWIASADTQYF. The CDR3 DNA follows: TGTGCCTGGAGGTGGATAGCGAGCGCAGATACGCAGTATTTT.

The chain combines TRBV4-1 with TRBJ1-1; 9 bases map to TRBD1. Germline CDR1 and CDR2: MGHRA and YSYEKL. This CDR3 comprises 15 residues. With 3 bases clipped from V and 1 base from J, the junction kept 3 bases outside the gene matches. CDR3 coding DNA: TGCGCCAGCAGCCACCGGACAGGGGCGAACACTGAAGCTTTCTTT. This codes for CASSHRTGANTEAFF.

The chain couples TRBV11-2 to TRBJ1-1; D is unresolved. Germline V gives CDR1 SGHAT, CDR2 FQNNGV. The CDR3 runs 13 residues. V lost 4 bases and J 1 base, leaving 7 bases between the germline ends. CDR3 loop: CASSSNRNTEAFF. The CDR3 DNA reads as TGTGCCAGCAGCTCAAACAGGAACACTGAAGCTTTCTTT.

The rearrangement uses TRBV7-3 and TRBJ1-1; D is undetermined. This CDR3 comprises 14 residues. Germline loops: CDR1 SGHTA, CDR2 FQGTGA. Trimming left V 2 bases short and J 0 bases short, with 7 bases between. CDR3 sequence: CASSLGPMNTEAFF. The CDR3 bases are TGTGCCAGCAGCTTAGGGCCTATGAACACTGAAGCTTTCTTT.

This clone was counted once. The V gene is TRBV10-3, the J gene TRBJ1-1; D might be TRBD1 (6 bases). The germline V and J ends were trimmed by 10 bases and 0 bases, with 15 bases remaining between them. CDR3 length equals 14 residues. Germline V lookup: CDR1 ENHRY, CDR2 SYGVKD. Here the CDR3 DNA reads TGTGCCACCCTCTCCGGGACATTGAACACTGAAGCTTTCTTT. It yields the protein CATLSGTLNTEAFF.

V and J are TRBV7-2 and TRBJ1-1; 9 bases map to TRBD1. Looked up from germline, CDR1 is SGHTA and CDR2 is FQGNSA. The CDR3 length is 14 residues. V was clipped by 7 bases and J by 11 bases; unmatched bases: 14. Here the CDR3 DNA reads TGTGCCAGCACCACTATGAACAGGGGGCATGGGGCTTTCTTT. It specifies CASTTMNRGHGAFF.

This clone was counted once. V gene TRBV6-5 combines with J gene TRBJ1-5, with TRBD1 identical over 10 bases. V trimming: 5 bases; J trimming: 9 bases; junction bases outside the gene matches: 7. In germline, CDR1 is MNHEY, CDR2 SVGAGI. The length of the CDR3 is 14 residues. CDR3 nucleotide sequence: TGTGCCAGCAGTGACGGGACAGGGGACCTGCCCCAGCATTTT. It codes for CASSDGTGDLPQHF.

The chain couples TRBV6-4 to TRBJ2-3; 8 nucleotides line up with TRBD2. The CDR3 runs 16 residues. V shed 6 bases and J 0 bases; nucleotides not matched to a gene: 8. Germline CDR1 is MRHNA and CDR2 is SNTAGT. The CDR3 loop is CASSLTLAGSTDTQYF. Written as DNA, the CDR3 is TGTGCCAGCAGCCTGACGTTAGCGGGGAGCACAGATACGCAGTATTTT.

This clone has a single count. This chain joins TRBV7-2 and TRBJ2-7; 10 nucleotides agree with TRBD2. Germline CDR1 and CDR2: SGHTA and FQGNSA. The length of the CDR3 is 15 residues. The V and J ends lost 6 bases and 7 bases, in that order; junction bases with no gene match: 12. CDR3 region: CASSKRGGGDLEQYF. CDR3 sequence (DNA): TGTGCCAGCAGTAAGCGGGGGGGTGGGGATTTAGAGCAGTACTTC.

The chain recombines TRBV4-1 with TRBJ1-1; possible D gene TRBD1, 6 bases. V dropped 3 bases and J dropped 10 bases, with 12 bases sitting between them. The germline gives CDR1 MGHRA, CDR2 YSYEKL. This CDR3 is 12 amino acids long. CDR3 sequence (DNA): TGCGCCAGCAGCCATCAGGGGCAGCGAGCTTTCTTT. Amino acid sequence: CASSHQGQRAFF.

The rearrangement joins TRBV5-7 to TRBJ2-5; 10 bases are a match to TRBD2. TRBV5-7 is designated an ORF whose function remains uncertain. There are 17 residues in the CDR3. V trimming: 3 bases; J trimming: 0 bases; junction bases outside the gene matches: 8. The CDR3 here is CASSSTSSGGHQETQYF. CDR3 nucleotides: TGTGCCAGCAGCTCGACCTCTAGCGGGGGTCACCAAGAGACCCAGTACTTC.

The chain joins TRBV11-3 to TRBJ2-7, with D maybe TRBD2 (5 bases). CDR3 length: 13 amino acids. Germline V gives CDR1 SGHNT, CDR2 YENEEA. The ends were cut back, 5 bases at V and 2 bases at J, with 10 bases in the middle. This CDR3 reads CASSRTAAYEQYF. The CDR3 nucleotides read TGTGCCAGCAGCCGGACTGCCGCCTACGAGCAGTACTTC. The full variable domain, with the rest looked up from reference TRBV11-3 and TRBJ2-7, is EAGVVQSPRYKIIEKKQPVAFWCNPISGHNTLYWYLQNLGQGPELLIRYENEEAVDDSQLPKDRFSAERLKGVDSTLKIQPAELGDSAVYLCASSRTAAYEQYFGPGTRLTVT.

This clone was observed a single time. The V and J genes are TRBV18 and TRBJ1-6; 7 nucleotides line up with TRBD1. This CDR3 is built from 16 residues. The V gene end was trimmed by 3 bases and the J gene end by 2 bases; junction bases not matched to a gene: 4. The V gene's germline CDR1 is KGHSH and CDR2 LQKENI. CDR3 protein: CASSPPTGTYNSPLHF. CDR3 bases: TGTGCCAGCTCACCCCCGACAGGGACCTATAATTCACCCCTCCACTTT. The complete variable domain, with remaining parts taken from reference TRBV18 and TRBJ1-6, reads NAGVMQNPRHLVRRRGQEARLRCSPMKGHSHVYWYRQLPEEGLKFMVYLQKENIIDESGMPKERFSAEFPKEGPSILRIQQVVRGDSAAYFCASSPPTGTYNSPLHFGNGTRLTVT.

The chain joins TRBV11-3 to TRBJ2-5, with 8 bases matching TRBD1. Germline CDR1 and CDR2: SGHNT and YENEEA. This CDR3 region has 17 residues. The ends lost 5 bases at V and 4 bases at J; junction bases unmatched: 15. In DNA, the CDR3 is TGTGCCAGCAGCCCTTGGACAGGGAGGAGAGTTAGAGAGACCCAGTACTTC. Its translation is CASSPWTGRRVRETQYF.

The rearrangement joins TRBV18 to TRBJ2-7, with 10 bases aligning to TRBD2. The J segment lost 3 bases and the V segment lost 1 base, leaving 0 bases of the junction unmatched. Per germline, CDR1 KGHSH and CDR2 LQKENI. The CDR3 sequence is 14 residues long. CDR3 coding DNA: TGTGCCAGCTCACCACAGCGGGAGGGCTACGAGCAGTACTTC. Encoded protein: CASSPQREGYEQYF.

The chain carries TRBV5-5 and TRBJ1-2; D is uncertain. The CDR3 consists of 12 residues. V lost 4 bases to trimming and J lost 8 bases, with 12 bases between them. Germline V gives CDR1 SGHKS, CDR2 YYEKEE (reference sequence). The chain's CDR3 is CASSPTFLGYTF. In DNA, the CDR3 is TGTGCCAGCAGCCCGACATTTTTAGGCTACACCTTC.

V usage is TRBV9 and J usage is TRBJ2-7; 10 nucleotides align to TRBD1. Germline CDR1 SGDLS, CDR2 YYNGEE. The CDR3 has 14 amino acids. J lost 5 bases, V lost 4 bases, and 6 bases had no gene match. CDR3 region: CASSPRTGGNEQYF. CDR3 nucleotides: TGTGCCAGCAGCCCCAGGACAGGGGGTAACGAGCAGTACTTC.

The rearrangement uses TRBV20-1 and TRBJ2-7; weak D call: TRBD1 (6 bases). Trimming left V 7 bases short and J 7 bases short, with 11 bases between. The CDR3 runs to 10 residues. Germline CDR1 DFQATT, CDR2 SNEGSKA (reference sequence). CDR3 sequence (DNA): TGCAGTGTAGTAAGGGGGGAGCAGTACTTC. It encodes CSVVRGEQYF.

This clone was recorded once. V gene TRBV19 combines with J gene TRBJ1-2, with 9 bases identical to TRBD1. Germline V CDR1 and CDR2: LNHDA, SQIVND (reference sequence). The junction had 18 bases not matched to a gene; V was cut back by 10 bases and J by 3 bases. CDR3 length: 17 amino acids. CDR3 nucleotides: TGTGCCACAAGTTGGGGACAGGGCGGCTTTTTGGACTATGGCTACACCTTC. Its protein product is CATSWGQGGFLDYGYTF. Together with reference TRBV19 and TRBJ1-2, the CDR3 gives the full variable domain: DGGITQSPKYLFRKEGQNVTLSCEQNLNHDAMYWYRQDPGQGLRLIYYSQIVNDFQKGDIAEGYSVSREKKESFPLTVTSAQKNPTAFYLCATSWGQGGFLDYGYTFGSGTRLTVV.

This chain uses TRBV27 with TRBJ1-5; tentatively, D is TRBD1 (5 bases). The V gene lost 6 bases and the J gene lost 4 bases, with 16 bases spanning the gap. Germline CDR1 and CDR2: MNHEY and SMNVEV (reference sequence). The CDR3 length is 15 residues. CDR3 in DNA: TGTGCCAGCAGACCAGACAGAATCCAGAATCAGCCCCAGCATTTT. As protein: CASRPDRIQNQPQHF.

The chain links TRBV14 to TRBJ2-1, with no clear D. Trimming cost V 6 bases and J 0 bases, with 9 bases left between them. The CDR3 length is 14 residues. Germline assignment: CDR1 SGHDN and CDR2 FVKESK. DNA for the CDR3: TGTGCCAGCAGAGAGAGTGGCTCCTACAATGAGCAGTTCTTC. Its translation is CASRESGSYNEQFF. The entire variable domain, with the rest obtained from reference TRBV14 and TRBJ2-1, is as follows: EAGVTQFPSHSVIEKGQTVTLRCDPISGHDNLYWYRRVMGKEIKFLLHFVKESKQDESGMPNNRFLAERTGGTYSTLKVQPAELEDSGVYFCASRESGSYNEQFFGPGTRLTVL.

The chain recombines TRBV27 with TRBJ2-2; no clear D. Germline loops: CDR1 MNHEY, CDR2 SMNVEV (reference sequence). The V end lost 2 bases, the J end lost 5 bases, and 9 bases lay between the germline ends. CDR3 length equals 14 residues. CDR3 sequence (DNA): TGTGCCAGCAGTTTAGGCCGCACAACCGGGGAGCTGTTTTTT. Translation gives CASSLGRTTGELFF.

The chain has TRBV19 and TRBJ2-7; 8 bases fit TRBD1. Trimming cost V 5 bases and J 1 base; bases outside gene matches: 4. CDR3 length equals 14 residues. The germline gives CDR1 LNHDA, CDR2 SQIVND (reference sequence). In DNA, the CDR3 is TGTGCCAGTAGTCTAGGGACAGGATCCTACGAGCAGTACTTC. Its translation is CASSLGTGSYEQYF.

This chain joins TRBV4-1 and TRBJ2-2; D gene uncertain. The germline V gene encodes CDR1 MGHRA and CDR2 YSYEKL. V lost 0 bases, J lost 7 bases, and 3 bases lay in between. CDR3 length: 12 amino acids. The CDR3 DNA reads as TGCGCCAGCAGCCAAGAACTCGGGGAGCTGTTTTTT. Translation gives CASSQELGELFF.

The genes are TRBV4-3 and TRBJ2-1; 11 nucleotides align to TRBD2. CDR1 and CDR2 from the germline V gene are LGHNA and YSLEER. With 1 base clipped from V and 7 bases from J, the junction kept 9 bases outside the gene matches. This CDR3 region has 17 residues. Here the CDR3 DNA reads TGCGCCAGCAGCCAAGTATCGGCGACTAGCGGGGAGAATGAGCAGTTCTTC. Residues: CASSQVSATSGENEQFF.

The chain is built from TRBV4-2 and TRBJ1-3; D is unresolved. V lost 0 bases, J lost 8 bases, and 14 bases lay in between. The CDR3 spans 15 residues. CDR1 and CDR2 from the germline V gene are LGHNA and YNFKEQ. CDR3 coding DNA: TGTGCCAGCAGCCAAGATTCGAGCTTCGTGGACACCATATATTTT. Its protein product is CASSQDSSFVDTIYF.